This entry features one T cell receptor beta chain sequence. The assay, immunoSEQ v3.0, was run at survey level. Sequencing used immunoSEQ multiplex PCR; TCRdb keeps in-frame clones, though not all of them. This table holds roughly 30,000 clones, 85% found once. The source of the sample is a study of long-term antiretroviral therapy in people with HIV. CDR3 size: 15 residues. Germline CDR1 reads MDHEN; CDR2 reads SYDVKM. The V and J ends lost 6 bases and 1 base, in that order; junction bases with no gene match: 9. The sequence was collected from a man aged 35 to 55 with HIV. The sequences come from unsorted PBMCs, collected about 5 years after starting antiretroviral therapy. The chain combines TRBV28 with TRBJ2-7; 7 bases map to TRBD1. The DNA for the CDR3 is TGTGCCAGCAGACCCAACCGGGACAGATCCTACGAGCAGTACTTC. Amino acids: CASRPNRDRSYEQYF.